The TCR beta chain described here comes from a study of identical twins. Trimming left V 0 bases short and J 0 bases short, with 13 bases between. Germline CDR1 is SGHRS and CDR2 is YFSETQ. The CDR3 loop spans 17 amino acids. TCRdb independently ran MiXCR on the 5' RACE reads; one entry per CDR3 protein. The sample includes some 1,700,000 distinct CDR3 sequences, about 32% of them seen just once. The receptor's source is a newborn girl in good health. The chain recombines TRBV5-1 with TRBJ2-1; D ambiguous. Sequenced: cord blood. The CDR3 here is CASSLEQRHSSYNEQFF. CDR3 coding DNA: TGCGCCAGCAGCTTGGAGCAAAGGCATAGCTCCTACAATGAGCAGTTCTTC.